The 30 T cell receptor beta chains below were found in one sample sequenced in a study of control samples from healthy donors and cancer patients. Only in-frame clones appear in the TCRdb table, and some are missing; sequencing was by immunoSEQ multiplex PCR. Here the sample spans about 410,000 clones, around 90% being singletons. Material for sequencing was PBMCs. Receptors were obtained from a man between 40 and 49 years old with head and neck cancer.

This clone was observed once. The chain couples TRBV6-5 to TRBJ2-2; perhaps TRBD2 as D (6 bases). Germline V CDR1 and CDR2: MNHEY, SVGAGI. V lost 2 bases to trimming and J lost 5 bases, with 15 bases between them. CDR3 size: 16 residues. CDR3 nucleotide sequence: TGTGCCAGCAGTTACCCTTCCGGGACTGCGACCGGGGAGCTGTTTTTT. As protein: CASSYPSGTATGELFF.

To note about this clone: Other nucleotide sequences from this sample produce the same CDR3. The V and J genes are TRBV15 and TRBJ1-1; D not certain. Germline V gene sequence: CDR1 LNHNV, CDR2 YYDKDF (reference sequence). The CDR3 is 13 amino acids. The germline V and J ends were trimmed by 0 bases and 1 base, with 3 bases remaining between them. The CDR3 DNA follows: TGTGCCACCAGCAGAGACAGGAACACTGAAGCTTTCTTT. Protein product: CATSRDRNTEAFF.

This clone occurred a few times. The gene calls are TRBV6-2 or TRBV6-3 and TRBJ2-1, with D possibly being TRBD2 (6 bases). V was cut by 2 bases and J by 4 bases, with 12 bases left in between. CDR1 and CDR2 from the germline V gene are MNHEY and SVGEGT. CDR3 length equals 15 residues. CDR3 amino acids: CASSYGLAEYNEQFF. The CDR3 region has the DNA TGTGCCAGCAGTTACGGGTTAGCGGAGTACAATGAGCAGTTCTTC.

The V call is TRBV28, the J call TRBJ1-1; maybe TRBD1 (5 bases). Per the germline V gene, CDR1 is MDHEN and CDR2 is SYDVKM. Between the trimmed V and J ends, which lost 3 bases and 0 bases, there was a span of 11 bases. The CDR3 spans 15 residues. CDR3 loop: CASSLLDTVNTEAFF. The CDR3 DNA is TGTGCCAGCAGTTTGTTGGACACCGTGAACACTGAAGCTTTCTTT.

The chain links TRBV10-3 to TRBJ2-7, with TRBD2 matching over 11 bases. The V gene's germline CDR1 is ENHRY and CDR2 SYGVKD. Trimming cost V 7 bases and J 5 bases; bases outside gene matches: 10. This CDR3 comprises 15 residues. The CDR3 reads CAITETGTSGNEQYF. In nucleotides, the CDR3 is TGTGCCATCACCGAGACCGGGACTAGCGGCAACGAGCAGTACTTC.

The rearrangement links TRBV28 to TRBJ2-6, with D perhaps TRBD2 (5 bases). V lost 6 bases and J lost 0, with 9 bases in between. CDR1 and CDR2 from the germline V gene are MDHEN and SYDVKM. This CDR3 comprises 15 residues. CDR3 sequence: CASREGVSGANVLTF. The CDR3 bases are TGTGCCAGCAGAGAGGGTGTCTCTGGGGCCAACGTCCTGACTTTC.

The CDR3 loop reads CASSLNTDFYEQYF. For the CDR3, the DNA is TGTGCCAGCAGTTTAAACACGGATTTCTACGAGCAGTACTTC. The chain recombines TRBV6-5 with TRBJ2-7; D not resolved. Germline V gene data show CDR1 as MNHEY and CDR2 as SVGAGI. V dropped 4 bases and J dropped 3 bases, with 13 bases sitting between them. The CDR3 covers 14 residues.

The chain is built from TRBV5-6 and TRBJ2-5; D gene uncertain. The V end was cut by 3 bases, the J end by 2 bases, with 2 bases between. The CDR3 consists of 11 residues. CDR1 and CDR2 from the germline V gene are SGHDT and YYEEEE. CDR3 sequence: CASSYQETQYF. The CDR3 bases are TGTGCCAGCAGCTATCAAGAGACCCAGTACTTC.

As regards this clone: This same CDR3 is encoded by further DNA sequences in the sample. The genes are TRBV7-2 and TRBJ2-3; D gene uncertain. Germline loops: CDR1 SGHTA, CDR2 FQGNSA. Deletions cut 1 base from V and 5 bases from J, with 4 bases between. The CDR3 has 12 residues. CDR3 protein: CASSLVGDTQYF. For the CDR3, the DNA is TGTGCCAGCAGCTTAGTTGGAGATACGCAGTATTTT.

In its sample, this clone was seen once. J is TRBJ1-1 and V is TRBV30; no definite D call. There are 14 residues in the CDR3. Looked up from germline, CDR1 is GTSNPN and CDR2 is SVGIG (reference sequence). The V end was cut by 4 bases, the J end by 1 base, with 13 bases between. The CDR3 nucleotides are TGTGCCTGGAAGTGGGGTGGGCGGAACACTGAAGCTTTCTTT. This sequence encodes CAWKWGGRNTEAFF.

The chain is built from TRBV14 and TRBJ1-2, with D possibly being TRBD1 (5 bases). CDR1 and CDR2 (germline): SGHDN, FVKESK. Trimming shortened V by 1 base and J by 4 bases, and 13 bases separated the two germline ends. CDR3 length: 15 residues. CDR3 sequence (DNA): TGTGCCAGCAGCCAAGTTAGGGGCCCTACCTATGGCTACACCTTC. It yields the protein CASSQVRGPTYGYTF.

The chain carries TRBV9 and TRBJ2-3; tentative D call: TRBD1 (7 bases). Trimming removed 7 bases at V and 2 bases at J, with 17 bases between. Per the germline V gene, CDR1 is SGDLS and CDR2 is YYNGEE. The CDR3 is made up of 15 amino acids. CDR3 region: CASGGSGQATDTQYF. As DNA, the CDR3 is TGTGCCAGCGGGGGGTCAGGACAGGCCACAGATACGCAGTATTTT.

The chain has TRBV27 and TRBJ2-7; D is undetermined. Deletions cut 0 bases from V and 6 bases from J, with 9 bases between. This CDR3 is built from 13 residues. Germline V gives CDR1 MNHEY, CDR2 SMNVEV (reference sequence). The CDR3 nucleotides are TGTGCCAGCAGTTTATCGAGGCAAGCCGAGCAGTACTTC. This sequence encodes CASSLSRQAEQYF.

V and J are TRBV28 and TRBJ2-3; perhaps TRBD1 as D (6 bases). Germline-derived CDR1 and CDR2 are MDHEN and SYDVKM. This CDR3 has 15 residues. V was clipped by 5 bases and J by 4 bases, with 16 bases between them. CDR3: CASSRLSGAADTQYF. In DNA, the CDR3 is TGTGCCAGCAGTCGACTTTCAGGGGCTGCAGATACGCAGTATTTT.

The chain uses TRBV19 and TRBJ2-7; D remains ambiguous. CDR3 size: 13 residues. V lost 7 bases and J lost 5, with 15 bases in between. Germline V gene lookup returns CDR1 LNHDA and CDR2 SQIVND (reference sequence). CDR3 nucleotide sequence: TGTGCCAGTACCGACGGTCCGAGGAACGAGCAGTACTTC. It is translated as CASTDGPRNEQYF.

V gene TRBV28 combines with J gene TRBJ1-4; 7 nucleotides line up with TRBD1. Unmatched junction bases numbered 1, after V lost 4 bases and J lost 5 bases. There are 13 residues in the CDR3. In germline, CDR1 is MDHEN, CDR2 SYDVKM. The CDR3 reads CASSSTGNEKLFF. CDR3 DNA: TGTGCCAGCAGTTCGACAGGGAATGAAAAACTGTTTTTT.

This clone was counted a few times. The chain has TRBV2 and TRBJ2-5; weak D call: TRBD1 (6 bases). With 10 bases removed from V and 5 bases from J, the gap between germline ends came to 17 bases. Germline CDR1 SNHLY, CDR2 FYNNEI. The CDR3 is 13 residues long. As DNA, the CDR3 is TGTGCCACCTCAGGGGCTAGAAGGGAGACCCAGTACTTC. The encoded protein is CATSGARRETQYF.

This clone was seen a handful of times. The chain is built from TRBV25-1 and TRBJ2-2; the D gene is possibly TRBD1 (6 bases). This CDR3 comprises 14 residues. In germline, CDR1 is MGHDK, CDR2 SYGVNS. With 2 bases removed from V and 5 bases from J, the gap between germline ends came to 9 bases. CDR3 nucleotide sequence: TGTGCCAGCAGTGAAACAGGGTTTACCGGGGAGCTGTTTTTT. Encoded protein: CASSETGFTGELFF.

The chain combines TRBV11-2 with TRBJ1-1; D remains unclear. Germline V lookup: CDR1 SGHAT, CDR2 FQNNGV. The CDR3 spans 12 residues. The V end was cut by 1 base, the J end by 6 bases, with 6 bases between. The CDR3 loop is CASSLGGPEAFF. CDR3 in DNA: TGTGCCAGCAGCTTAGGGGGTCCTGAAGCTTTCTTT.

This chain uses TRBV5-1 with TRBJ1-4; no reliable D call. Germline V gene sequence: CDR1 SGHRS, CDR2 YFSETQ. Trimming cost V 5 bases and J 3 bases, with 8 bases left between them. The CDR3 totals 13 residues. CDR3 region: CASRKEANEKLFF. Here the CDR3 DNA reads TGCGCCAGCAGGAAAGAGGCTAATGAAAAACTGTTTTTT.

The chain joins TRBV24-1 to TRBJ2-5, with D perhaps being TRBD1 or TRBD2 (6 bases each). The V end lost 4 bases, the J end lost 13 bases, and 18 bases lay between the germline ends. In germline, CDR1 is KGHDR, CDR2 SFDVKD. The CDR3 covers 13 residues. DNA for the CDR3: TGTGCCACCAGTGACAACAGGGAGGTAGCAACGTACTTC. Translated, it gives CATSDNREVATYF.

This clone was found once. This chain links TRBV3-1 (or the pseudogene TRBV3-2) with TRBJ2-2; 8 bases match TRBD1. CDR1 is LGHDT and CDR2 is YNNKEL in the germline V gene (reference sequence). This CDR3 spans 18 amino acids. Trimming at V came to 3 bases and at J to 4 bases, leaving 13 bases not matched to a gene. This chain's CDR3 is CASSHQAWTGRGTGELFF. The CDR3 DNA sequence: TGTGCCAGCAGCCATCAGGCCTGGACAGGGAGAGGCACCGGGGAGCTGTTTTTT.

The gene calls are TRBV5-8 and TRBJ2-5; maybe TRBD1 (5 bases). Germline CDR1 SGHTS, CDR2 YDEGEE. CDR3 length: 11 amino acids. Trimming left V 7 bases short and J 3 bases short, with 7 bases between. The CDR3 spells CASGREETQYF. The CDR3 DNA reads as TGTGCCAGCGGCAGGGAAGAGACCCAGTACTTC.

V gene TRBV19 combines with J gene TRBJ1-2; D gene uncertain. V dropped 4 bases and J dropped 3 bases, with 15 bases sitting between them. The CDR3 runs to 15 residues. Per germline, CDR1 LNHDA and CDR2 SQIVND (reference sequence). DNA for the CDR3: TGTGCCAGTAGTACTCGTCCAGGAGAGTACTATGGCTACACCTTC. This sequence encodes CASSTRPGEYYGYTF.

The chain recombines TRBV11-2 with TRBJ2-3, with D perhaps TRBD2 (6 bases). Between the trimmed V and J ends, which lost 1 base and 11 bases, there was a span of 22 bases. The CDR3 is 16 amino acids. CDR1 is SGHAT, CDR2 FQNNGV, per germline. In DNA, the CDR3 is TGTGCCAGCAGCTTAGGTGGGCTAGATCCCGAGGGAGGGCAGTATTTT. Amino acid sequence: CASSLGGLDPEGGQYF.

V gene TRBV7-3 combines with J gene TRBJ1-2; TRBD1 aligns across 7 bases. Germline CDR1 reads SGHTA; CDR2 reads FQGTGA. The CDR3 contains 13 residues. Unmatched junction bases numbered 6, after V lost 4 bases and J lost 7 bases. For the CDR3, the DNA is TGTGCCAGCAGCTCCACAGGGGCGGGTGGCTACACCTTC. As protein: CASSSTGAGGYTF.

The gene calls are TRBV3-1 (or the pseudogene TRBV3-2) and TRBJ1-1; D is uncertain. Trimming cost V 0 bases and J 5 bases, with 7 bases left between them. The CDR3 is 13 amino acids. Germline V gives CDR1 LGHDT, CDR2 YNNKEL (reference sequence). CDR3 DNA: TGTGCCAGCAGCCAAGATTCGGGAACTGAAGCTTTCTTT. It translates to CASSQDSGTEAFF.

The table lists this clone with many counts. The chain is built from TRBV6-4 and TRBJ2-2; D uncertain. Germline V gene lookup returns CDR1 MRHNA and CDR2 SNTAGT. V was cut by 2 bases and J by 3 bases, with 4 bases left in between. There are 13 residues in the CDR3. CDR3 amino acids: CASSDGHTGELFF. CDR3 bases: TGTGCCAGCAGTGACGGACACACCGGGGAGCTGTTTTTT.

The CDR3 sequence: CASLDRSHNEQFF. DNA of the CDR3: TGTGCCAGCCTTGACCGCAGCCACAATGAGCAGTTCTTC. The V and J genes are TRBV27 and TRBJ2-1, with D unresolved. The ends were cut back, 8 bases at V and 5 bases at J, with 13 bases in the middle. Germline V CDR1 and CDR2: MNHEY, SMNVEV (reference sequence). The CDR3 is 13 amino acids.

J is TRBJ1-5 and V is TRBV5-1; no clear D. CDR3 length: 15 residues. From germline, CDR1 is SGHRS and CDR2 YFSETQ. V lost 0 bases and J lost 1, with 8 bases in between. The CDR3 nucleotides read TGCGCCAGCAGCTTGGACAGATCGAGCAATCAGCCCCAGCATTTT. This encodes CASSLDRSSNQPQHF.